The 2 T cell receptor beta chains given below trace back to one sample, sequenced in a study of CD8+CD57+ T cells in acquired aplastic anemia. CDR3 and TCR beta VDJ profiling relied on genomic DNA as the template. TCRdb called the reads again in MiXCR, with one record for every CDR3 protein. The data show 400,000 to 450,000 distinct CDR3 sequences, with about two thirds seen just once and 4% held by the top ten. Sequencing input: sorted CD4+, CD8+, or CD8+CD57+ T cells (not recorded which) from PBMCs. These receptors were taken from a human donor in good health, serving as a control.

The V gene is TRBV6-5, the J gene TRBJ2-5, with TRBD1 identical over 7 bases. The length of the CDR3 is 13 residues. Germline V gene lookup returns CDR1 MNHEY and CDR2 SVGAGI. With V trimmed by 5 bases and J by 9 bases, 9 bases remained unmatched. CDR3 region: CASSRQGYQPQYF. CDR3 in DNA: TGTGCCAGCAGTAGACAGGGCTATCAGCCCCAGTACTTC.

This sequence joins TRBV12-3 or TRBV12-4 and TRBJ1-1, with D maybe TRBD1 (5 bases). This CDR3 spans 13 amino acids. Trimming removed 6 bases from V and 3 bases from J, with 11 bases in between. CDR3 nucleotides: TGTGCCAGCAGCTTGGACACCCACACTGAAGCTTTCTTT. This codes for CASSLDTHTEAFF.